This TCR beta chain was identified during a study of T cell responses to AZD1222 COVID-19 vaccine. Germline values: CDR1 MNHEY, CDR2 SMNVEV (reference sequence). V dropped 6 bases and J dropped 2; count of bases not matched to a gene: 6. The CDR3 loop spans 14 amino acids. Assay: immunoSEQ multiplex PCR; the TCRdb copy retains only in-frame clones and omits some. The table records 54,000 or so clones, 70% to 90% of them present only once. Study-wide points: Regions 160-218 and 743-854 held dominance among vaccine-associated CD4 TCRs, which spanned spike.

Concerning this clone: Its target is unknown.

The chain couples TRBV27 to TRBJ1-2, with 7 bases matching TRBD1. The TCR originated in an adult in good health. This material consisted of peripheral blood, taken on day 0 of AZD1222 vaccination. The CDR3 sequence: CASSLRQGNYGYTF. DNA for the CDR3: TGTGCCAGCAGCCTAAGACAGGGAAACTATGGCTACACCTTC.